The 30 T cell receptor beta chains given below trace back to one sample, sequenced in a study of cytomegalovirus exposure and HLA in healthy donors. 60 Vbeta and 13 Jbeta primers were used in PCR. Data came from immunoSEQ multiplex PCR; TCRdb stores just in-frame clones and leaves some out. The sample table includes tens of thousands of clones. The sequencing input was PBMCs. The receptors come from a woman in her thirties or forties in good health and CMV-seronegative.

This chain uses TRBV6-1 with TRBJ1-6; 9 bases match TRBD1. The V gene end was trimmed by 2 bases and the J gene end by 7 bases; junction bases not matched to a gene: 3. The CDR3 runs to 15 residues. The germline CDR1 and CDR2 sequences are MNHNS and SASEGT. The CDR3 reads CASSELGTGNSPLHF. CDR3 nucleotide sequence: TGTGCCAGCAGTGAATTAGGGACAGGGAATTCACCCCTCCACTTT.

J is TRBJ1-4 and V is TRBV9; 7 bases match TRBD1. CDR3 length equals 15 residues. The ends lost 3 bases at V and 3 bases at J; junction bases unmatched: 5. Per the germline V gene, CDR1 is SGDLS and CDR2 is YYNGEE. The CDR3 bases are TGTGCCAGCAGCGCAGGGACAGCAGCTAATGAAAAACTGTTTTTT. Amino acid sequence: CASSAGTAANEKLFF.

The chain uses TRBV7-3 and TRBJ2-7; D is possibly TRBD1 (7 bases). Trimming took off 3 bases at V and 1 base at J, with 13 bases between the two ends. Germline CDR1 reads SGHTA; CDR2 reads FQGTGA. The CDR3 spans 15 residues. The chain's CDR3 is CASSFNAGQSYEQYF. The CDR3, as DNA: TGTGCCAGCAGCTTCAACGCGGGACAGTCCTACGAGCAGTACTTC.

The V and J genes are TRBV7-2 and TRBJ2-7; 10 bases fit TRBD2. The CDR3 sequence is 15 residues long. With 3 bases clipped from V and 3 bases from J, the junction kept 5 bases outside the gene matches. CDR1 is SGHTA and CDR2 is FQGNSA in the germline V gene. The CDR3 is CASSFQRTSGYEQYF. The CDR3 DNA reads TGTGCCAGCAGCTTTCAACGGACTAGCGGCTACGAGCAGTACTTC.

V gene TRBV5-1 combines with J gene TRBJ1-4; D is ambiguous. Germline V gives CDR1 SGHRS, CDR2 YFSETQ. Between the trimmed V and J ends, which lost 2 bases and 8 bases, there was a span of 13 bases. The CDR3 has 14 residues. In DNA, the CDR3 is TGCGCCAGCAGCTTTTCGGGTGGAAAGGAAAAACTGTTTTTT. Residues: CASSFSGGKEKLFF. Using reference TRBV5-1 and TRBJ1-4 for the parts outside the CDR3, the full variable domain is KAGVTQTPRYLIKTRGQQVTLSCSPISGHRSVSWYQQTPGQGLQFLFEYFSETQRNKGNFPGRFSGRQFSNSRSEMNVSTLELGDSALYLCASSFSGGKEKLFFGSGTQLSVL.

The rearrangement uses TRBV19 and TRBJ1-6, with no clear D. Trimming cost V 10 bases and J 3 bases, with 10 bases left between them. The CDR3 runs to 13 residues. CDR1 and CDR2 from the germline V gene are LNHDA and SQIVND (reference sequence). Here the CDR3 reads CATLRDYNSPLHF. The CDR3 bases are TGTGCCACCCTCCGGGACTATAATTCACCCCTCCACTTT.

J is TRBJ2-2 and V is TRBV7-9; the match to TRBD1 covers 7 bases. Germline assignment: CDR1 SEHNR and CDR2 FQNEAQ (reference sequence). The ends lost 4 bases at V and 1 base at J; junction bases unmatched: 6. CDR3 length equals 16 residues. The chain's CDR3 is CASSSGTGVNTGELFF. The CDR3 nucleotides are TGTGCCAGCAGCTCCGGTACAGGGGTGAACACCGGGGAGCTGTTTTTT.

This chain connects TRBV2 to TRBJ1-4, with TRBD1 matching over 10 bases. V shed 10 bases, J shed 2 bases, and the junction held 10 bases outside the gene matches. CDR1 is SNHLY and CDR2 is FYNNEI in the germline V gene. CDR3 length: 16 residues. DNA for the CDR3: TGTGCCACGTGGTACGGGACAGGGGTGACTAATGAAAAACTGTTTTTT. Protein: CATWYGTGVTNEKLFF.

The chain's CDR3 is CASSALQGNTEAFF. DNA of the CDR3: TGCGCCAGCAGCGCCCTACAGGGGAACACTGAAGCTTTCTTT. The genes are TRBV5-1 and TRBJ1-1; D possibly corresponds to TRBD1 (6 bases). Trimming cost V 4 bases and J 1 base, with 11 bases left between them. Germline V gives CDR1 SGHRS, CDR2 YFSETQ. CDR3 length: 14 residues.

The chain recombines TRBV6-6 with TRBJ1-4; D perhaps matches TRBD1 (5 bases). Germline V CDR1 and CDR2: MNHNY, SVGAGI (reference sequence). This CDR3 region has 16 residues. V was clipped by 6 bases and J by 6 bases, with 20 bases between them. The CDR3: CASSHPRWGLDEKLFF. The CDR3 region has the DNA TGTGCCAGCAGCCATCCCCGATGGGGACTGGATGAAAAACTGTTTTTT.

V and J are TRBV6-5 and TRBJ2-5; D gene uncertain. V gave up 0 bases and J gave up 5 bases, with 10 bases separating them. CDR3 length: 14 residues. Looked up from germline, CDR1 is MNHEY and CDR2 is SVGAGI. The CDR3, as DNA: TGTGCCAGCAGTTACTCTTATGCTCGGGAGACCCAGTACTTC. Encoded protein: CASSYSYARETQYF.

The rearrangement links TRBV10-2 to TRBJ2-7, with 11 bases fitting TRBD2. The V gene end was trimmed by 6 bases and the J gene end by 4 bases; junction bases not matched to a gene: 8. Per germline, CDR1 WSHSY and CDR2 SAAADI. The CDR3 contains 15 residues. Here the CDR3 DNA reads TGCGCCAGCAGGGCTAGCGGGGGGCAAGTATACGAGCAGTACTTC. Its protein product is CASRASGGQVYEQYF.

V and J are TRBV28 and TRBJ1-2, with TRBD1 identical over 7 bases. CDR3 length: 17 amino acids. Per germline, CDR1 MDHEN and CDR2 SYDVKM. V lost 4 bases and J lost 0; bases outside the gene matches: 11. DNA for the CDR3: TGTGCCAGCAGTTCGGGACAGCAGAACCTAGCTAACTATGGCTACACCTTC. Amino acid sequence: CASSSGQQNLANYGYTF.

The rearrangement joins TRBV9 to TRBJ1-1; D gene uncertain. This CDR3 spans 13 amino acids. The V gene's germline CDR1 is SGDLS and CDR2 YYNGEE. The V and J ends lost 0 bases and 4 bases respectively, with 7 bases between them. The CDR3 reads CASSVGLSTEAFF. The CDR3 DNA sequence: TGTGCCAGCAGCGTAGGACTTAGCACTGAAGCTTTCTTT.

The V and J genes are TRBV7-9 and TRBJ2-7; 11 bases are a match to TRBD1. This CDR3 contains 13 residues. Germline CDR1 SEHNR, CDR2 FQNEAQ (reference sequence). V was clipped by 7 bases and J by 7 bases; unmatched bases: 6. The CDR3 nucleotides are TGTGCCAGCAACCCGGGACAGGGGGAAGAGCAGTACTTC. It specifies CASNPGQGEEQYF.

V usage is TRBV7-9 and J usage is TRBJ1-4, with TRBD1 identical over 7 bases. The CDR3 contains 16 residues. CDR1 SEHNR and CDR2 FQNEAQ come from the germline V gene (reference sequence). Trimming at V came to 4 bases and at J to 0 bases, leaving 5 bases not matched to a gene. The CDR3 nucleotides are TGTGCCAGCAGCTCTAGACAGGGAGCAACTAATGAAAAACTGTTTTTT. Protein: CASSSRQGATNEKLFF.

V gene TRBV2 combines with J gene TRBJ2-3; maybe TRBD2 (6 bases). This CDR3 region has 14 residues. Germline CDR1 SNHLY, CDR2 FYNNEI. V lost 5 bases, J lost 10 bases, and 19 bases lay in between. The CDR3: CASSKEGLQDAQYF. The CDR3 bases are TGTGCCAGCAGTAAGGAGGGACTCCAGGACGCGCAGTATTTT.

The J gene is TRBJ1-6, the V gene TRBV7-2; D gene uncertain. CDR1 is SGHTA and CDR2 is FQGNSA in the germline V gene. V lost 0 bases, J lost 0 bases, and 6 bases lay in between. The CDR3 covers 16 residues. DNA for the CDR3: TGTGCCAGCAGCTTAGCGCCCGGCTCCTATAATTCACCCCTCCACTTT. Encoded protein: CASSLAPGSYNSPLHF.

V and J are TRBV6-1 and TRBJ2-2; TRBD1 agrees at 7 bases. Germline lookup yields CDR1 MNHNS and CDR2 SASEGT. The CDR3 length is 15 residues. V lost 5 bases, J lost 6 bases, and 9 bases stayed unmatched. The CDR3 sequence is CASSPGTAGAGELFF. In nucleotides, the CDR3 is TGTGCCAGCAGTCCCGGGACAGCCGGCGCCGGGGAGCTGTTTTTT.

CDR3 loop: CASGQGDGANVLTF. Here the CDR3 DNA reads TGCGCCAGCGGACAGGGGGATGGGGCCAACGTCCTGACTTTC. The J gene is TRBJ2-6, the V gene TRBV5-1, with 10 bases identical to TRBD1. Germline V gene sequence: CDR1 SGHRS, CDR2 YFSETQ. The CDR3 sequence is 14 residues long. V trimming: 7 bases; J trimming: 3 bases; junction bases outside the gene matches: 1.

The rearrangement joins TRBV25-1 to TRBJ2-1; D is unclear. This CDR3 region has 11 residues. Trimming cost V 4 bases and J 7 bases, with 5 bases left between them. Germline CDR1 reads MGHDK; CDR2 reads SYGVNS. The CDR3 sequence is CASSVLNEQFF. Here the CDR3 DNA reads TGTGCCAGCAGTGTTCTTAATGAGCAGTTCTTC.

The V gene is TRBV5-1, the J gene TRBJ1-1; TRBD1 agrees at 10 bases. With V trimmed by 4 bases and J by 3 bases, 12 bases remained unmatched. The CDR3 has 17 residues. CDR1 SGHRS and CDR2 YFSETQ come from the germline V gene. The CDR3 sequence is CASSRRSTGQGYTEAFF. The CDR3 coding sequence is TGCGCCAGCAGCCGCCGTTCGACGGGACAGGGGTACACTGAAGCTTTCTTT.

The J gene is TRBJ2-5, the V gene TRBV7-2; TRBD1 might be the D (6 bases). The CDR3 has 15 amino acids. V lost 1 base to trimming and J lost 2 bases, with 11 bases between them. The V gene's germline CDR1 is SGHTA and CDR2 FQGNSA. The CDR3 sequence: CASSLVTGSQETQYF. The CDR3 coding sequence is TGTGCCAGCAGCTTAGTAACAGGGAGTCAAGAGACCCAGTACTTC.

This rearrangement joins TRBV7-9 to TRBJ2-7; 9 bases fit TRBD1. V lost 4 bases, J lost 5 bases, and 9 bases stayed unmatched. From germline, CDR1 is SEHNR and CDR2 FQNEAQ (reference sequence). The CDR3 loop spans 15 amino acids. CDR3 nucleotides: TGTGCCAGCAGCTCCTCGGGACAGGGCACGGACGAGCAGTACTTC. Its protein is CASSSSGQGTDEQYF.

The CDR3 here is CASTPVEGRGNEKLFF. CDR3 bases: TGTGCCAGCACCCCCGTGGAAGGCAGGGGGAATGAAAAACTGTTTTTT. The chain uses TRBV28 and TRBJ1-4, with TRBD1 identical over 7 bases. Germline V gene lookup returns CDR1 MDHEN and CDR2 SYDVKM. J was trimmed by 5 bases and V by 7 bases; bases with no gene match: 13. This CDR3 is 16 amino acids long. The variable domain in full, completed from reference TRBV28 and TRBJ1-4, reads DVKVTQSSRYLVKRTGEKVFLECVQDMDHENMFWYRQDPGLGLRLIYFSYDVKMKEKGDIPEGYSVSREKKERFSLILESASTNQTSMYLCASTPVEGRGNEKLFFGSGTQLSVL.

The V call is TRBV5-1, the J call TRBJ1-1; D might be TRBD1 (6 bases). Looked up from germline, CDR1 is SGHRS and CDR2 is YFSETQ. With 0 bases removed from V and 1 base from J, the gap between germline ends came to 16 bases. This CDR3 is 17 amino acids long. DNA for the CDR3: TGCGCCAGCAGCTTGGCTGGGGCAGGGGTAAAGAACACTGAAGCTTTCTTT. It specifies CASSLAGAGVKNTEAFF.

CDR3 nucleotide sequence: TGCGCCAGCAGCCAAGAGAGTTACAGGGGACGAGAGACCCAGTACTTC. Its translation: CASSQESYRGRETQYF. The V call is TRBV4-3, the J call TRBJ2-5; TRBD1 matches at 7 bases. The CDR3 has 16 residues. The V gene end was trimmed by 0 bases and the J gene end by 4 bases; junction bases not matched to a gene: 8. Germline V gene lookup returns CDR1 LGHNA and CDR2 YSLEER.

The chain is built from TRBV6-5 and TRBJ2-5, with TRBD1 matching over 8 bases. The V segment lost 2 bases and the J segment 2 bases; nucleotides outside the gene matches: 7. Germline V gene data show CDR1 as MNHEY and CDR2 as SVGAGI. This CDR3 has 16 residues. Here the CDR3 DNA reads TGTGCCAGCAGTTACCGAGGACAGGGTCTACAAGAGACCCAGTACTTC. Residues: CASSYRGQGLQETQYF.

This chain links TRBV6-5 with TRBJ1-1; D is ambiguous. V lost 6 bases and J lost 2, with 16 bases in between. The CDR3 has 15 amino acids. Germline loops: CDR1 MNHEY, CDR2 SVGAGI. The CDR3 spells CASRQPGGVNTEAFF. The CDR3 DNA is TGTGCCAGCAGACAACCCGGCGGGGTTAACACTGAAGCTTTCTTT.

J is TRBJ1-5 and V is TRBV4-2, with 7 bases that match TRBD1. Germline V gives CDR1 LGHNA, CDR2 YNFKEQ. V lost 5 bases and J lost 2; bases outside the gene matches: 6. CDR3 length: 15 amino acids. CDR3 nucleotides: TGTGCCAGCAGCTCCGGACAGGAAGGCAATCAGCCCCAGCATTTT. Encoded protein: CASSSGQEGNQPQHF.